This T cell receptor (beta chain) comes out of a study of T cells in Graves' hyperthyroidism and ophthalmopathy. Study background: Peripheral blood was taken when the disease was first diagnosed, before any treatment began. Overall study results and limits: The model foresaw ophthalmopathy a median around seven months prior to onset. Appearing also in blood were most of the thyroid clonotypes expanded above 0.001.

Trimming took 1 base from V and 4 from J; bases not matched to a gene: 3. Per the germline V gene, CDR1 is MNHEY and CDR2 is SMNVEV (reference sequence). The CDR3 runs 14 residues. Amplification targeted TCR beta CDR3 regions from RNA transcripts. A first-round RT-PCR of the TCR CDR3 used the HTBI primer set. TCRdb itself ran the multiplex PCR reads through MiXCR, one entry per CDR3 protein. The repertoire has about 380,000 distinct CDR3 sequences, roughly 15% of them found once; the top ten carry around a fifth. The table lists this clonotype with many counts. What it binds is unknown. The source of this sequence is a woman in her 30s with Graves' ophthalmopathy. The chain joins TRBV27 to TRBJ2-7; 8 bases align to TRBD2. Sequencing input: blood. CDR3 loop: CASSLFSGDYEQYF. The CDR3 coding sequence is TGTGCCAGCAGTTTATTTAGCGGGGATTACGAGCAGTACTTC.